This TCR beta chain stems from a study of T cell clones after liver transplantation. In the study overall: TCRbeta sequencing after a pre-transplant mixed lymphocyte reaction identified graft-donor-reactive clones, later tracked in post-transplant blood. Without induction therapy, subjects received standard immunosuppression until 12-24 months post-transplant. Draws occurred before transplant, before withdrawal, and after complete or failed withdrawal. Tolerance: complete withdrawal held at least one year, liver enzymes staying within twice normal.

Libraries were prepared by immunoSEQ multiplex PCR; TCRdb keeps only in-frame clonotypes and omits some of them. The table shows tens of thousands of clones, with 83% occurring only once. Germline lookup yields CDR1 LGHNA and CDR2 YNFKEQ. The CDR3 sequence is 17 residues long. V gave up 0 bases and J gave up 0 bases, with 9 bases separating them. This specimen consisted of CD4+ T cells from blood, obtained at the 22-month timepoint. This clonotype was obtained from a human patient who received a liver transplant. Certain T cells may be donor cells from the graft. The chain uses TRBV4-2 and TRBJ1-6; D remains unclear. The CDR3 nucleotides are TGTGCCAGCAGCCAAGATAGTATAAGCTCCTATAATTCACCCCTCCACTTT. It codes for CASSQDSISSYNSPLHF.